These T cell receptor beta chains were read from a single sample in a study of control samples from healthy donors and cancer patients. Method: immunoSEQ multiplex PCR; TCRdb's copy keeps in-frame clones and lacks some. The sample lists 140,000 or so clones; about nine tenths were seen once. Sequencing input: blood. The receptors here all came from a man aged 25-45 years in good health. Each CDR3 is given with its conserved first and last residue. D genes are given only for firm matches. For some rows the clone size is stated as once, few or many, or as a class when expanded; others skip it.

CASSQGGGAGRETQYF | TGCGCCAGCAGCCAAGGGGGGGGAGCGGGTCGAGAGACCCAGTACTTC | TRBJ2-5 | TRBD2 | - | TRBV4-1 | 16
CASSPLAGSTDTQYF | TGTGCCAGCTCACCTCTAGCGGGTAGCACAGATACGCAGTATTTT | TRBJ2-3 | TRBD2 | - | TRBV18 | 15
CSVEAALRGSTGGAFEQYF | TGCAGCGTTGAAGCCGCCCTACGGGGATCGACGGGCGGCGCCTTTGAGCAGTACTTC | TRBJ2-7 | - | - | TRBV29-1 | 19
CSASGQGGNIQYF | TGCAGCGCCTCGGGACAGGGGGGAAACATTCAGTACTTC | TRBJ2-4 | TRBD1 | - | TRBV29-1 | 13
CASSLAGTGESPLHF | TGTGCCAGCAGCTTAGCTGGGACAGGGGAATCACCCCTCCACTTT | TRBJ1-6 | TRBD1 | - | TRBV7-2 | 15
CASSLVSGRYTDTQYF | TGTGCCAGCAGCTTAGTTAGCGGGAGGTACACAGATACGCAGTATTTT | TRBJ2-3 | TRBD2 | once | TRBV11-3 | 16
CASSVKAGGTETQYF | TGTGCCAGCAGCGTAAAAGCGGGAGGGACGGAGACCCAGTACTTC | TRBJ2-5 | TRBD2 | - | TRBV9 | 15
CASSPFSGEQFF | TGCGCCAGCAGCCCATTTTCCGGTGAGCAGTTCTTC | TRBJ2-1 | - | medium-sized | TRBV4-3 | 12
CASLGRNTGELFF | TGTGCCAGCCTGGGACGGAACACCGGGGAGCTGTTTTTT | TRBJ2-2 | - | - | TRBV18 | 13
CASTPSGGPREETQYF | TGTGCCAGCACCCCCAGCGGGGGGCCGAGAGAAGAGACCCAGTACTTC | TRBJ2-5 | TRBD2 | - | TRBV6-4 | 16
CASSFGGLNTGELFF | TGTGCCAGCAGCTTCGGGGGGCTTAACACCGGGGAGCTGTTTTTT | TRBJ2-2 | - | - | TRBV7-2 | 15
CASRLNNEQFF | TGTGCCAGCAGACTGAACAATGAGCAGTTCTTC | TRBJ2-1 | - | - | TRBV7-2 | 11
CASSDGTGPNTEAFF | TGTGCCAGTAGCGATGGGACAGGGCCGAACACTGAAGCTTTCTTT | TRBJ1-1 | TRBD1 | few | TRBV19 | 15
CASSLGDGNSYEQYF | TGTGCCAGCAGCTTGGGAGACGGGAACTCCTACGAGCAGTACTTC | TRBJ2-7 | - | few | TRBV5-6 | 15
CASSIVLPPNTGELFF | TGTGCCAGTAGTATAGTTCTCCCCCCGAACACCGGGGAGCTGTTTTTT | TRBJ2-2 | - | - | TRBV19 | 16
CASSQAGTVNTGELFF | TGCGCCAGCAGCCAAGCGGGGACAGTGAACACCGGGGAGCTGTTTTTT | TRBJ2-2 | TRBD1 | - | TRBV4-3 | 16
CASSSQGTDYEQYF | TGTGCCAGCTCATCGCAAGGGACAGACTACGAGCAGTACTTC | TRBJ2-7 | TRBD1 | - | TRBV18 | 14
CASSAGLANYNEQFF | TGTGCCAGCAGCGCTGGACTAGCGAATTACAATGAGCAGTTCTTC | TRBJ2-1 | TRBD2 | - | TRBV9 | 15
CASSQSSPGQPKPTTRQPQHF | TGCGCCAGCAGTCAATCGAGCCCGGGACAGCCCAAACCTACCACCAGACAGCCCCAGCATTTT | TRBJ1-5 | TRBD1 | few | TRBV23-1 | 21
CASSTRKISPFQETQYF | TGTGCCAGCAGCACCAGAAAAATCAGTCCTTTTCAAGAGACCCAGTACTTC | TRBJ2-5 | - | - | TRBV5-6 | 17
CSVGEGFGQPQHF | TGCAGCGTTGGCGAAGGGTTCGGTCAGCCCCAGCATTTT | TRBJ1-5 | - | - | TRBV29-1 | 13
CASRTGTGTQQPQHF | TGCGCCAGTAGAACCGGGACAGGCACCCAGCAGCCCCAGCATTTT | TRBJ1-5 | TRBD1 | - | TRBV5-1 | 15
CASSYFHQGAGETQYF | TGTGCCAGCAGTTATTTCCATCAGGGGGCCGGGGAGACCCAGTACTTC | TRBJ2-5 | TRBD1 | few | TRBV6-5 | 16
CASSSSPPRGYTF | TGTGCCAGCAGTTCTTCCCCCCCCCGGGGCTACACCTTC | TRBJ1-2 | - | once | TRBV6-6 | 13
CASSQANTGWETQYF | TGCGCCAGCAGCCAAGCCAACACAGGGTGGGAGACCCAGTACTTC | TRBJ2-5 | - | once | TRBV4-1 | 15
CASVRRGKHSYEQYF | TGTGCCAGCGTGCGCAGGGGGAAACACTCCTACGAGCAGTACTTC | TRBJ2-7 | TRBD1 | - | TRBV3-1/TRBV3-2 | 15
CASSLWGQEETQYF | TGCGCCAGCAGCTTGTGGGGGCAGGAAGAGACCCAGTACTTC | TRBJ2-5 | - | - | TRBV5-1 | 14
CASSLGLAGSSDTQYF | TGCGCCAGCAGCTTGGGTCTAGCGGGGTCCTCGGATACGCAGTATTTT | TRBJ2-3 | TRBD2 | - | TRBV5-1 | 16
CASAGQGVSEDTQYF | TGTGCCAGCGCCGGACAGGGGGTTTCGGAAGATACGCAGTATTTT | TRBJ2-3 | TRBD1 | - | TRBV5-4 | 15
CASSLNTGTGELFF | TGTGCCAGCAGCTTAAACACGGGCACCGGGGAGCTGTTTTTT | TRBJ2-2 | - | - | TRBV7-9 | 14
CASSSPAIPGLAGEETQYF | TGTGCCAGCAGCTCCCCCGCCATCCCGGGACTAGCGGGAGAAGAGACCCAGTACTTC | TRBJ2-5 | TRBD2 | - | TRBV7-3 | 19
CASSPAVNTEAFF | TGTGCCAGCAGCCCCGCAGTGAACACTGAAGCTTTCTTT | TRBJ1-1 | - | - | TRBV5-4 | 13
CASSLTGNAGETQYF | TGTGCCAGCAGCCTCACAGGGAACGCAGGGGAGACCCAGTACTTC | TRBJ2-5 | - | - | TRBV7-3 | 15
CASSRNTDNSPLHF | TGTGCCAGTAGTAGGAACACAGATAATTCACCCCTCCACTTT | TRBJ1-6 | - | - | TRBV19 | 14
CASSVSGGSPEQYF | TGTGCCAGCAGCGTCTCTGGCGGGAGTCCCGAGCAGTACTTC | TRBJ2-7 | TRBD2 | once | TRBV7-3 | 14
CASSLVNTIYF | TGTGCCAGCAGCTTAGTAAACACCATATATTTT | TRBJ1-3 | - | - | TRBV11-2 | 11
CASSQTDGSSYNSPLHF | TGTGCCAGCTCACAAACCGACGGGAGCTCCTATAATTCACCCCTCCACTTT | TRBJ1-6 | - | - | TRBV18 | 17
CASRPPSGNTIYF | TGTGCCAGCAGGCCCCCCTCTGGAAACACCATATATTTT | TRBJ1-3 | - | - | TRBV7-3 | 13
CASSYARNNQPQHF | TGTGCCAGCAGTTACGCCCGAAACAATCAGCCCCAGCATTTT | TRBJ1-5 | - | - | TRBV6-6 | 14
CASSQRTLSYEQYF | TGTGCCAGCAGCCAAAGGACTCTATCCTACGAGCAGTACTTC | TRBJ2-7 | - | - | TRBV3-1/TRBV3-2 | 14
CASSQMNLIITGELFF | TGCGCCAGCAGCCAAATGAACCTGATAATCACCGGGGAGCTGTTTTTT | TRBJ2-2 | - | - | TRBV4-1 | 16
CASSLWGVGYEQYF | TGTGCCAGCAGCTTGTGGGGGGTTGGCTACGAGCAGTACTTC | TRBJ2-7 | - | - | TRBV5-8 | 14
CASSQEVAGELFF | TGCGCCAGCAGCCAAGAAGTTGCCGGGGAGCTGTTTTTT | TRBJ2-2 | - | - | TRBV4-3 | 13
CASSGFAGGYNEQFF | TGCGCCAGCAGCGGTTTCGCGGGAGGCTACAATGAGCAGTTCTTC | TRBJ2-1 | TRBD2 | - | TRBV5-1 | 15
CASSQVGEQPQHF | TGTGCCAGCAGCCAAGTTGGGGAGCAGCCCCAGCATTTT | TRBJ1-5 | - | - | TRBV3-1/TRBV3-2 | 13